Below are 32 T cell receptor beta chains sequenced from a single sample in a study of T cell repertoires in cytomegalovirus infection. TCRdb used MiXCR to reprocess the reads, holding one entry per CDR3 protein. Altogether about 740,000 distinct CDR3 sequences are present, approximately 40% being singletons, with the ten largest covering roughly 2.9%. Sequences were obtained from PBMCs. The receptors stem from a human donor in good health (CMV status not recorded). Some clones in this sample may be carry-over from other donors' samples.

This clonotype was observed once. The V and J genes are TRBV5-6 and TRBJ2-6; TRBD1 is a possible D gene (7 bases). CDR1 is SGHDT and CDR2 is YYEEEE in the germline V gene. V shed 0 bases and J shed 1 base, with 17 bases lying between them. The CDR3 is 19 amino acids. As DNA, the CDR3 is TGTGCCAGCAGCTTGGAGGCGGGACAGTCCCTTTCTGGGGCCAACGTCCTGACTTTC. Its protein is CASSLEAGQSLSGANVLTF. The whole variable domain, filled in from reference TRBV5-6 and TRBJ2-6, reads DAGVTQSPTHLIKTRGQQVTLRCSPKSGHDTVSWYQQALGQGPQFIFQYYEEEERQRGNFPDRFSGHQFPNYSSELNVNALLLGDSALYLCASSLEAGQSLSGANVLTFGAGSRLTVL.

The chain carries TRBV12-3 or TRBV12-4 and TRBJ2-3; D may be TRBD2 (5 bases). This CDR3 contains 15 residues. Trimming stripped 7 bases from V and 1 base from J, with 15 bases between. CDR3 region: CASTWSGLGTDTQYF. DNA of the CDR3: TGTGCCAGCACCTGGTCAGGACTCGGCACAGATACGCAGTATTTT.

Notes on this clonotype: A read error may be the cause here, since a much bigger clone is one base away. The chain carries TRBV7-2 and TRBJ2-7; 8 bases line up with TRBD1. The J segment lost 7 bases and the V segment lost 5 bases, leaving 13 bases of the junction unmatched. This CDR3 spans 15 amino acids. Per germline, CDR1 SGHTA and CDR2 FQGNSA. The CDR3 protein is CASSNRQGCSGEQYF. For the CDR3, the DNA is TGTGCCAGCAGCAATCGACAGGGGTGTTCTGGTGAGCAGTACTTC.

This chain links TRBV12-3 or TRBV12-4 with TRBJ1-1; 8 bases are a match to TRBD1. The CDR3 is 14 amino acids. Trimming removed 8 bases from V and 4 bases from J; junction bases left unmatched: 9. The CDR3 DNA sequence: TGTGCCAGCGAGGTAGACAGGGGATCCACTGAAGCTTTCTTT. Its protein product is CASEVDRGSTEAFF.

The rearrangement joins TRBV19 to TRBJ1-4, with TRBD1 matching over 7 bases. Trimming at V came to 7 bases and at J to 8 bases, leaving 22 bases not matched to a gene. CDR3 length equals 18 residues. Germline V gene data show CDR1 as LNHDA and CDR2 as SQIVND (reference sequence). CDR3: CASMRPGGTARGKEKLFF. DNA for the CDR3: TGTGCCAGTATGAGGCCCGGCGGGACAGCACGAGGGAAAGAAAAACTGTTTTTT.

J is TRBJ1-5 and V is TRBV4-1, with D maybe TRBD1 (5 bases). Looked up from germline, CDR1 is MGHRA and CDR2 is YSYEKL. This CDR3 contains 16 residues. V was cut by 0 bases and J by 7 bases, with 16 bases left in between. CDR3 loop: CASSQEIGQGEQPQHF. CDR3 sequence (DNA): TGCGCCAGCAGCCAAGAAATCGGTCAGGGTGAACAGCCCCAGCATTTT.

The chain couples TRBV27 to TRBJ2-7; TRBD2 might be the D (6 bases). V lost 6 bases and J lost 3, with 9 bases in between. This CDR3 is built from 12 residues. Germline CDR1 is MNHEY and CDR2 is SMNVEV (reference sequence). CDR3 amino acids: CASRDYFYEQYF. CDR3 nucleotides: TGTGCCAGCAGGGACTACTTCTACGAGCAGTACTTC.

The chain couples TRBV7-8 to TRBJ2-1; TRBD2 agrees at 14 bases. With 5 bases clipped from V and 3 bases from J, the junction kept 6 bases outside the gene matches. Per the germline V gene, CDR1 is SGHVS and CDR2 is FQNEAQ. CDR3 length equals 17 residues. The CDR3 here is CASSRGLAGVYYNEQFF. The CDR3 DNA reads TGTGCCAGCAGCCGGGGACTAGCGGGGGTCTACTACAATGAGCAGTTCTTC.

V is TRBV12-5 and J is TRBJ1-1, with TRBD1 as a possible D gene (5 bases). The CDR3 is made up of 14 amino acids. Trimming removed 6 bases from V and 8 bases from J, with 19 bases in between. The germline gives CDR1 LGHNT, CDR2 FRNRAP. The DNA for the CDR3 is TGTGCTAGTGGAATCTACGAACGGGGCGAAGAAGCTTTCTTT. Its protein product is CASGIYERGEEAFF.

The rearrangement links TRBV18 to TRBJ1-2; 8 bases are a match to TRBD1. V lost 2 bases, J lost 4 bases, and 6 bases stayed unmatched. CDR1 KGHSH and CDR2 LQKENI come from the germline V gene. The CDR3 is 15 amino acids. CDR3 residues: CASSPGTGYTYGYTF. As DNA, the CDR3 is TGTGCCAGCTCACCAGGGACAGGCTATACCTATGGCTACACCTTC.

V and J are TRBV5-6 and TRBJ2-1; D uncertain. There are 17 residues in the CDR3. Germline CDR1 and CDR2: SGHDT and YYEEEE. Trimming left V 3 bases short and J 0 bases short, with 16 bases between. CDR3 in amino acids: CASSSSGEPSSYNEQFF. In nucleotides, the CDR3 is TGTGCCAGCAGCTCGTCGGGTGAGCCGAGCTCCTACAATGAGCAGTTCTTC.

The genes are TRBV2 and TRBJ1-5, with D unclear. CDR1 is SNHLY, CDR2 FYNNEI, per germline. CDR3 length: 14 residues. V lost 6 bases and J 4 bases, leaving 13 bases between the germline ends. CDR3 protein: CASSPLSGNQPQHF. CDR3 in DNA: TGTGCCAGCAGCCCCCTCTCGGGGAATCAGCCCCAGCATTTT. Full variable domain (missing parts from reference TRBV2 and TRBJ1-5): EPEVTQTPSHQVTQMGQEVILRCVPISNHLYFYWYRQILGQKVEFLVSFYNNEISEKSEIFDDQFSVERPDGSNFTLKIRSTKLEDSAMYFCASSPLSGNQPQHFGDGTRLSIL.

The V and J genes are TRBV19 and TRBJ1-1, with a possible D match to TRBD1 (6 bases). The CDR3 loop spans 17 amino acids. The germline V and J ends were trimmed by 1 base and 2 bases, with 17 bases remaining between them. CDR1 is LNHDA, CDR2 SQIVND, per germline (reference sequence). The CDR3 loop is CASSIGPGGHRNTEAFF. CDR3 sequence (DNA): TGTGCCAGTAGTATAGGGCCCGGGGGGCATCGAAACACTGAAGCTTTCTTT.

This clonotype was counted many times. This CDR3 is CASSSLEGNEQFF. In nucleotides, the CDR3 is TGCGCCAGCAGCTCGCTCGAAGGCAATGAGCAGTTCTTC. This chain links TRBV5-1 with TRBJ2-1; D ambiguous. CDR3 length: 13 residues. Trimming took off 3 bases at V and 6 bases at J, with 10 bases between the two ends. CDR1 and CDR2 (germline): SGHRS, YFSETQ.

The V and J genes are TRBV10-3 and TRBJ2-3, with a possible D match to TRBD1 (5 bases). The CDR3 extends over 14 amino acids. CDR1 is ENHRY, CDR2 SYGVKD, per germline. V lost 4 bases to trimming and J lost 0 bases, with 8 bases between them. CDR3 DNA sequence: TGTGCCATCAGTGTGACAGTAAGCACAGATACGCAGTATTTT. Translating it yields CAISVTVSTDTQYF.

The chain uses TRBV5-5 and TRBJ2-2, with 13 bases identical to TRBD2. With V trimmed by 0 bases and J by 6 bases, 5 bases remained unmatched. The V gene's germline CDR1 is SGHKS and CDR2 YYEKEE (reference sequence). The CDR3 spans 17 residues. The CDR3 coding sequence is TGTGCCAGCAGCTTGGGGACTAGCGGGAGTGCGGCCGGGGAGCTGTTTTTT. Translating it yields CASSLGTSGSAAGELFF.

V and J are TRBV7-8 and TRBJ1-5, with D possibly being TRBD1 (6 bases). The CDR3 loop spans 18 amino acids. Germline CDR1 SGHVS, CDR2 FQNEAQ. V was pared by 1 base and J by 3 bases, with 19 bases between. CDR3 coding DNA: TGTGCCAGCAGCTTAGGTGGGTCAGGGTACAGGGACAATCAGCCCCAGCATTTT. Translation: CASSLGGSGYRDNQPQHF.

This clonotype was seen more than once but under ten times. J is TRBJ2-7 and V is TRBV9, with 7 bases that match TRBD1. Looked up from germline, CDR1 is SGDLS and CDR2 is YYNGEE. The CDR3 is 14 residues long. The ends lost 0 bases at V and 5 bases at J; junction bases unmatched: 5. CDR3 nucleotide sequence: TGTGCCAGCAGCGTAGGACAGGGCCCCAACGAGCAGTACTTC. It yields the protein CASSVGQGPNEQYF.

The rearrangement uses TRBV28 and TRBJ1-1, with D possibly being TRBD1 (5 bases). Germline V CDR1 and CDR2: MDHEN, SYDVKM. CDR3 length: 15 residues. V was trimmed by 6 bases and J by 6 bases, leaving 20 bases between them. CDR3 region: CASSPGPGWTAEAFF. The CDR3 bases are TGTGCCAGCAGCCCCGGACCAGGGTGGACTGCTGAAGCTTTCTTT.

The table lists this clonotype with a few counts. The V and J genes are TRBV7-6 and TRBJ2-7, with a possible D match to TRBD2 (6 bases). V lost 5 bases and J lost 0, with 17 bases in between. The length of the CDR3 is 16 residues. CDR1 and CDR2 from the germline V gene are SGHVS and FNYEAQ. The chain's CDR3 is CASSPSVRGLSYEQYF. The CDR3 bases are TGTGCCAGCAGCCCTAGCGTGAGAGGGCTCTCCTACGAGCAGTACTTC.

V usage is TRBV19 and J usage is TRBJ2-5; D is uncertain. Germline V gives CDR1 LNHDA, CDR2 SQIVND (reference sequence). V dropped 5 bases and J dropped 0 bases, with 7 bases sitting between them. The CDR3 extends over 13 amino acids. CDR3 bases: TGTGCCAGTAGTTTACTAAACCAAGAGACCCAGTACTTC. Amino acids: CASSLLNQETQYF.

The rearrangement links TRBV27 to TRBJ1-2; weak D call: TRBD1 (6 bases). Germline V CDR1 and CDR2: MNHEY, SMNVEV (reference sequence). V was pared by 3 bases and J by 6 bases, with 17 bases between. The CDR3 length is 15 residues. CDR3 loop: CASSFWRGAGHGYTF. The CDR3 DNA sequence: TGTGCCAGCAGTTTTTGGCGGGGGGCGGGTCATGGCTACACCTTC.

The J gene is TRBJ2-4, the V gene TRBV7-2; D is unresolved. CDR1 SGHTA and CDR2 FQGNSA come from the germline V gene. V was shortened by 1 base and J by 0 bases, with 10 bases between the two germline ends. The CDR3 is 16 residues long. This chain's CDR3 is CASSLGQTLAKNIQYF. Written as DNA, the CDR3 is TGTGCCAGCAGCTTAGGGCAGACATTAGCCAAAAACATTCAGTACTTC.

A word on this clonotype: At one boundary the junction diverges from the germline segment, which might be a read error. The chain carries TRBV5-1 and TRBJ1-1; maybe TRBD1 (6 bases). The CDR3 spans 13 residues. Per germline, CDR1 SGHRS and CDR2 YFSETQ. The CDR3 sequence is CASSLARGTEDFF. In nucleotides, the CDR3 is TGCGCCAGCAGCTTGGCCAGGGGAACTGAAGATTTCTTT.

V and J are TRBV12-3 or TRBV12-4 and TRBJ2-7; 7 bases map to TRBD1. The length of the CDR3 is 14 residues. J gave up 2 bases and V 5 bases, and 6 bases lay outside the gene matches. The CDR3 protein is CASSPTDRTYEQYF. CDR3 coding DNA: TGTGCCAGCAGTCCGACGGACAGGACCTACGAGCAGTACTTC.

This clonotype was recorded a few times. This rearrangement joins TRBV7-8 to TRBJ1-1; 8 bases align to TRBD1. The germline V gene has CDR1 SGHVS and CDR2 FQNEAQ. V lost 5 bases and J lost 11; bases outside the gene matches: 10. CDR3 length: 13 amino acids. The CDR3 is CASSIRQGLDAFF. CDR3 coding DNA: TGTGCCAGCAGCATCCGACAGGGGTTAGATGCTTTCTTT. The full variable domain, rest sourced from reference TRBV7-8 and TRBJ1-1, is GAGVSQSPRYKVAKRGQDVALRCDPISGHVSLFWYQQALGQGPEFLTYFQNEAQLDKSGLPSDRFFAERPEGSVSTLKIQRTQQEDSAVYLCASSIRQGLDAFFGQGTRLTVV.

The chain employs TRBV5-1 and TRBJ2-3, with TRBD2 matching 12 bases. This CDR3 spans 20 amino acids. Germline loops: CDR1 SGHRS, CDR2 YFSETQ. Trimming removed 2 bases from V and 1 base from J; junction bases left unmatched: 14. As DNA, the CDR3 is TGCGCCAGCAGCTTCCAGGGTGGACTAGCGGGACGAGAGCGCACAGATACGCAGTATTTT. This translates into CASSFQGGLAGRERTDTQYF.

The chain uses TRBV5-1 and TRBJ2-5; no clear D. The CDR3 extends over 13 amino acids. The V end was cut by 8 bases, the J end by 5 bases, with 16 bases between. Per the germline V gene, CDR1 is SGHRS and CDR2 is YFSETQ. CDR3 nucleotides: TGCGCCAGGAGACTGCCGTTAGTGGAGACCCAGTACTTC. Encoded protein: CARRLPLVETQYF.

The rearrangement links TRBV11-3 to TRBJ2-1; the match to TRBD1 covers 8 bases. The V and J ends lost 0 bases and 10 bases, in that order; junction bases with no gene match: 11. Germline-derived CDR1 and CDR2 are SGHNT and YENEEA. The CDR3 is 16 amino acids. CDR3 DNA: TGTGCCAGCAGCTTAGATTCCGGCCAGGGGGCCGGAGAGCAGTTCTTC. This sequence encodes CASSLDSGQGAGEQFF.

This clonotype was detected ten times or more. J is TRBJ2-7 and V is TRBV7-2; D is undetermined. Trimming left V 4 bases short and J 3 bases short, with 10 bases between. Germline V gene lookup returns CDR1 SGHTA and CDR2 FQGNSA. The CDR3 runs to 13 residues. CDR3 protein: CASSSRALYEQYF. DNA of the CDR3: TGTGCCAGCAGCTCGAGAGCCCTCTACGAGCAGTACTTC.

This clonotype was picked up a small number of times. The CDR3 DNA reads as TGTGCCATCAGAGCTGGGACAGGGGGTGGCTACGAGCAGTACTTC. This translates into CAIRAGTGGGYEQYF. The rearrangement joins TRBV10-3 to TRBJ2-7; 11 bases are shared with TRBD1. The CDR3 spans 15 residues. The germline V gene has CDR1 ENHRY and CDR2 SYGVKD. V gave up 6 bases and J gave up 3 bases; unmatched junction bases: 7.

The J gene is TRBJ2-7, the V gene TRBV6-6; no firm D call. Per germline, CDR1 MNHNY and CDR2 SVGAGI (reference sequence). The CDR3 covers 15 residues. The V end lost 5 bases, the J end lost 0 bases, and 14 bases lay between the germline ends. The CDR3 region has the DNA TGTGCCAGCAGTACCGACACGGGCAACTCCTACGAGCAGTACTTC. Its translation is CASSTDTGNSYEQYF.